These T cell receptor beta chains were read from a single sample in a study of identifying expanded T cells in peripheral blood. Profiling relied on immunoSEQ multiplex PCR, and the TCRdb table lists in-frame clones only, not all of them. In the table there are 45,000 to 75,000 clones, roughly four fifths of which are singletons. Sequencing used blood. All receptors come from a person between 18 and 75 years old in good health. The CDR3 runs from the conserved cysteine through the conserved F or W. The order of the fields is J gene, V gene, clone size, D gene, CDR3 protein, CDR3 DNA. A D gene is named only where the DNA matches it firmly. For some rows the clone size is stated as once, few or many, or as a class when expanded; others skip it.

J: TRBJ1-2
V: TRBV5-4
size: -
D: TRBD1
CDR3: CASSSGDRDLGGYTF
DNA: TGTGCCAGCAGCTCGGGGGACAGGGACCTCGGTGGCTACACCTTC

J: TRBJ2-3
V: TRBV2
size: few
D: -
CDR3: CASSARSALTDTQYF
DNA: TGTGCCAGCAGTGCCAGGTCGGCCCTCACAGATACGCAGTATTTT

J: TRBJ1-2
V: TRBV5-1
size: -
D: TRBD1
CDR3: CASSLTGVDNYGYTF
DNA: TGCGCCAGCAGCTTGACAGGGGTGGATAACTATGGCTACACCTTC

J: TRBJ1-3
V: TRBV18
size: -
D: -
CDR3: CASSRSGSSGNTIYF
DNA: TGTGCCAGCTCGCGCTCTGGGTCTTCTGGAAACACCATATATTTT

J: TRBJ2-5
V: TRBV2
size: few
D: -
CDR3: CASSDDGARETQYF
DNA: TGTGCCAGCAGTGACGACGGGGCTCGAGAGACCCAGTACTTC

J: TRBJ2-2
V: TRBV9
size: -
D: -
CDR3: CASSARGPGELFF
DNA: TGTGCCAGCAGCGCTAGGGGTCCCGGGGAGCTGTTTTTT

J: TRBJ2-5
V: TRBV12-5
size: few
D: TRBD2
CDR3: CASGLQGLAGGHETQYF
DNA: TGTGCTAGTGGTCTCCAGGGACTAGCGGGGGGGCACGAGACCCAGTACTTC

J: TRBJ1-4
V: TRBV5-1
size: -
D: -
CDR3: CASSAGSPATNEKLFF
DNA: TGCGCCAGCAGCGCGGGGTCCCCCGCAACTAATGAAAAACTGTTTTTT

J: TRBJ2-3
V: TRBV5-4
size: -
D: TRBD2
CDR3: CASSFTSDGDTQYF
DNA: TGTGCCAGCAGCTTTACTAGCGATGGAGATACGCAGTATTTT

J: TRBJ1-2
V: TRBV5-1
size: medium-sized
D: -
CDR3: CASSFDKTYGYTF
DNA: TGCGCCAGCAGCTTTGACAAAACATATGGCTACACCTTC

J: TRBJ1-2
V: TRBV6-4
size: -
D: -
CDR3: CASSRGLRGYGYTF
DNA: TGTGCCAGCAGCCGAGGGCTCCGGGGGTATGGCTACACCTTC

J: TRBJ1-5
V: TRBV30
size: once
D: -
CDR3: CAWSTQGRNQPQHF
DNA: TGTGCCTGGAGTACGCAGGGGCGGAATCAGCCCCAGCATTTT

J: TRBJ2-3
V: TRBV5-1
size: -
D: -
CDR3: CASREGTALSTDTQYF
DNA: TGCGCCAGCAGGGAGGGAACGGCCCTTAGCACAGATACGCAGTATTTT

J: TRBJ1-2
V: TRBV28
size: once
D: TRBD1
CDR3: CASSPTWVGTGPLGYTF
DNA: TGTGCCAGCAGCCCTACCTGGGTTGGGACAGGCCCCCTAGGCTACACCTTC

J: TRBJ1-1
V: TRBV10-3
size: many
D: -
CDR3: CAISESFLPNTEAFF
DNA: TGTGCCATCAGTGAGTCTTTTCTTCCGAACACTGAAGCTTTCTTT

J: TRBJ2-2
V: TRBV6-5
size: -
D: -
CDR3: CASSTAGSRTGELFF
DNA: TGTGCCAGCAGTACTGCCGGGAGTAGAACCGGGGAGCTGTTTTTT

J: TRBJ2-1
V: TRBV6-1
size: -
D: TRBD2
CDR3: CASSEVKKWSGGGVNEQFF
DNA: TGTGCCAGCAGTGAAGTTAAGAAGTGGAGCGGGGGGGGAGTAAATGAGCAGTTCTTC

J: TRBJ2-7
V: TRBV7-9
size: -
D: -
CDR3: CASSLWADEQYF
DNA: TGTGCCAGCAGCTTATGGGCTGACGAGCAGTACTTC

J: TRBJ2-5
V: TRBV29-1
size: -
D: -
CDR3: CSAPNGGQETQYF
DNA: TGCAGCGCTCCGAACGGGGGCCAAGAGACCCAGTACTTC

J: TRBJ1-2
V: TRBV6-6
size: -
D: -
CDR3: CATSEDYGYTF
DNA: TGTGCCACCAGTGAGGACTATGGCTACACCTTC

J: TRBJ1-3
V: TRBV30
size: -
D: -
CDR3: CAYVSRLSSGNTIYF
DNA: TGTGCCTACGTGTCACGATTGAGCTCTGGAAACACCATATATTTT

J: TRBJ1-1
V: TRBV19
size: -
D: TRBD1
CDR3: CASTLGQLNTEAFF
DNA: TGTGCCAGTACCTTGGGACAGCTTAACACTGAAGCTTTCTTT

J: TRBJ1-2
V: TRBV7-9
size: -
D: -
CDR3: CASSLGQNYGYTF
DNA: TGTGCCAGCAGCCTGGGACAAAACTATGGCTACACCTTC

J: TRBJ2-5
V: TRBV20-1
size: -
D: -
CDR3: CSAVSGAQYF
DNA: TGCAGCGCTGTTTCCGGGGCCCAGTACTTC

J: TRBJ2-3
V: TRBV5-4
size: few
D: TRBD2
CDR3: CASSSGTSGRRTDTQYF
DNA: TGTGCCAGCAGCTCCGGGACTAGCGGGAGGAGGACAGATACGCAGTATTTT

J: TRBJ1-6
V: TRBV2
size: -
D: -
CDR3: CAGSRQDNSPLHF
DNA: TGTGCCGGTTCTAGACAGGATAATTCACCCCTCCACTTT

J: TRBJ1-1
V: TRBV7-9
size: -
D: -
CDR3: CASSAGGRNTEAFF
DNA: TGTGCCAGCAGCGCGGGGGGGAGGAACACTGAAGCTTTCTTT

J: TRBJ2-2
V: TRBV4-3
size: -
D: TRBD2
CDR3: CASSQVKITSVKNTGELFF
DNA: TGCGCCAGCAGCCAAGTAAAGATTACTAGCGTAAAGAACACCGGGGAGCTGTTTTTT

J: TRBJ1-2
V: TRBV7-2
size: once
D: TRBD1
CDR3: CASSFTGTGNYGYTF
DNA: TGTGCCAGCAGCTTCACCGGGACAGGGAACTATGGCTACACCTTC

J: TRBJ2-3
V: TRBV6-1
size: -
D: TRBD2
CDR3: CASSEDAGGPPDTQYF
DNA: TGTGCCAGCAGTGAAGACGCGGGGGGGCCGCCAGATACGCAGTATTTT

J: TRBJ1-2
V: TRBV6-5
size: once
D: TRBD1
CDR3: CASSFQGGANYGYTF
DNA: TGTGCCAGCAGTTTCCAGGGGGGAGCTAACTATGGCTACACCTTC

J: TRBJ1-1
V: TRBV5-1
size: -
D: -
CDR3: CASSPGGLREAFF
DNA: TGCGCCAGCAGCCCGGGGGGTCTTCGAGAAGCTTTCTTT

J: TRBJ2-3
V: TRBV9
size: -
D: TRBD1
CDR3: CASSPDTGADTQYF
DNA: TGTGCCAGCAGCCCCGACACAGGGGCAGATACGCAGTATTTT

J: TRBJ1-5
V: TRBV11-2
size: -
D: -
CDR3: CASSLGFLGTQHF
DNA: TGTGCCAGCAGCTTAGGTTTTTTGGGGACCCAGCATTTT

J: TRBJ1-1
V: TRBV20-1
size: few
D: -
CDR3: CSANLGRRTFF
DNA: TGCAGTGCTAATCTCGGGAGGAGGACTTTCTTT

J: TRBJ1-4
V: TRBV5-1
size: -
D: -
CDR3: CASSLTGSEKLFF
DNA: TGCGCCAGCAGCTTGACAGGGAGTGAAAAACTGTTTTTT

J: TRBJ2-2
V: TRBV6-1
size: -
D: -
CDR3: CASTEGLRRTGELFF
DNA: TGTGCCAGTACAGAGGGACTGCGGAGGACCGGGGAGCTGTTTTTT

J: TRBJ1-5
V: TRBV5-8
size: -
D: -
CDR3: CASSHREDQPQHF
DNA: TGTGCCAGCAGTCACAGGGAAGATCAGCCCCAGCATTTT

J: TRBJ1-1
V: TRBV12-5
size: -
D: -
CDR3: CASGLGWGAEAFF
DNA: TGTGCTAGTGGTTTGGGGTGGGGGGCTGAAGCTTTCTTT

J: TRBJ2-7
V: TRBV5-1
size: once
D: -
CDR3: CASSQRQVNYEQYF
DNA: TGCGCCAGCAGCCAAAGACAGGTGAACTACGAGCAGTACTTC